The 20 T cell receptor beta chains listed next were all sequenced from one sample in a study of T-cell reconstitution after alpha-beta-depleted transplantation in children. A TCRbeta library incorporating unique molecular identifiers was prepared. TCRdb fed the PCR reads into MiXCR, producing one record per CDR3 protein. The top ten clones hold approximately 5% of a sample with 700,000 to 950,000 distinct CDR3 sequences, roughly 16% of them seen once. The sample in question was PBMCs, mostly from graft donor cells, obtained 360 days after TCRalphabeta/CD19-depleted stem cell transplant. These receptors were obtained from a male patient between 5 and 17 years old who had a stem cell transplant for acute lymphoblastic leukemia, so the T cells may come from the graft donor.

This clonotype showed up many times. The chain joins TRBV12-3 or TRBV12-4 to TRBJ2-1; weak D call: TRBD1 (5 bases). The CDR3 runs 13 residues. V was cut by 7 bases and J by 7 bases, with 14 bases left in between. CDR3: CASKGQIGNEQFF. DNA of the CDR3: TGTGCCAGCAAAGGACAAATAGGGAATGAGCAGTTCTTC.

The chain employs TRBV29-1 and TRBJ1-3; D may be TRBD1 (6 bases). Trimming stripped 5 bases from V and 3 bases from J, with 17 bases between. CDR1 and CDR2 (germline): SQVTM, ANQGSEA. The CDR3 extends over 15 amino acids. CDR3 sequence reads: CSVKPRGGLGNTIYF. In nucleotides, the CDR3 is TGCAGCGTTAAGCCACGAGGGGGGCTTGGAAACACCATATATTTT.

This clonotype was found a few times. For the CDR3, the DNA is TGCGCCAGCAGCTTGGCCCGTGGGGACAGGGGGCTTGAAAAACTGTTTTTT. Amino acids: CASSLARGDRGLEKLFF. V usage is TRBV5-1 and J usage is TRBJ1-4; 12 bases fit TRBD1. This CDR3 contains 17 residues. J lost 7 bases, V lost 0 bases, and 7 bases had no gene match. The V gene's germline CDR1 is SGHRS and CDR2 YFSETQ.

The chain has TRBV28 and TRBJ2-1; no clear D. The CDR3 loop spans 13 amino acids. Germline V CDR1 and CDR2: MDHEN, SYDVKM. Trimming pared 8 bases from V and 2 bases from J, leaving 10 bases between. CDR3 amino acids: CASFGKTYNEQFF. In nucleotides, the CDR3 is TGTGCCAGCTTTGGGAAGACCTACAATGAGCAGTTCTTC. Variable domain in full (rest from reference TRBV28 and TRBJ2-1): DVKVTQSSRYLVKRTGEKVFLECVQDMDHENMFWYRQDPGLGLRLIYFSYDVKMKEKGDIPEGYSVSREKKERFSLILESASTNQTSMYLCASFGKTYNEQFFGPGTRLTVL.

The chain recombines TRBV2 with TRBJ2-2; D remains unclear. V lost 3 bases and J lost 4, with 6 bases in between. Germline assignment: CDR1 SNHLY and CDR2 FYNNEI. This CDR3 is built from 13 residues. CDR3 in amino acids: CASSEWATGELFF. In nucleotides, the CDR3 is TGTGCCAGCAGTGAGTGGGCCACCGGGGAGCTGTTTTTT.

The chain employs TRBV12-3 or TRBV12-4 and TRBJ2-5; 7 bases align to TRBD2. The junction had 9 bases not matched to a gene; V was cut back by 5 bases and J by 0 bases. The CDR3 length is 16 residues. The DNA of the CDR3 is TGTGCCAGCAGTACTAGACCAGCGGGATACCAAGAGACCCAGTACTTC. Protein: CASSTRPAGYQETQYF.

The rearrangement links TRBV6-2 or TRBV6-3 to TRBJ2-1; D call uncertain. Trimming cost V 7 bases and J 4 bases, with 11 bases left between them. The CDR3 runs to 13 residues. Germline CDR1 reads MNHEY; CDR2 reads SVGEGT. The CDR3 DNA reads TGTGCCAGCACTCCAGGTTGGTACAATGAGCAGTTCTTC. Amino acid sequence: CASTPGWYNEQFF.

V usage is TRBV5-6 and J usage is TRBJ2-3; 8 nucleotides agree with TRBD2. The CDR3 extends over 14 amino acids. With V trimmed by 1 base and J by 5 bases, 3 bases remained unmatched. Germline lookup yields CDR1 SGHDT and CDR2 YYEEEE. CDR3 protein: CASSLTSGLDTQYF. The CDR3 DNA follows: TGTGCCAGCAGCTTGACTAGCGGTCTAGATACGCAGTATTTT.

As for this clonotype: The germline gene is not matched at one end of the junction; a read error may be the cause. The V call is TRBV6-2 or TRBV6-3, the J call TRBJ2-5, with 11 positions matching TRBD2. Germline-derived CDR1 and CDR2 are MNHEY and SVGEGT. CDR3 length equals 12 residues. The DNA for the CDR3 is TGTGCCAGCAGTTACTCGACGACTAGCGGGACCTTC. It is translated as CASSYSTTSGTF.

The chain couples TRBV5-1 to TRBJ2-1, with 11 bases that match TRBD1. Germline trimming cut 3 bases from V and 6 bases from J; bases unmatched to any gene: 11. Per germline, CDR1 SGHRS and CDR2 YFSETQ. The CDR3 is made up of 17 amino acids. CDR3 loop: CASSYLLGGQGGNEQFF. CDR3 DNA sequence: TGCGCCAGCAGCTACCTTCTCGGGGGACAGGGGGGCAATGAGCAGTTCTTC.

The J gene is TRBJ2-7, the V gene TRBV3-1; 7 nucleotides align to TRBD2. CDR3 length: 15 residues. CDR1 and CDR2 from the germline V gene are LGHDT and YNNKEL (reference sequence). V lost 1 base to trimming and J lost 5 bases; unmatched junction nucleotides: 8. The CDR3 bases are TGTGCCAGCAGCCAAGCTGTGACGGGAGGCGACGAGCAGTACTTC. This gives the protein CASSQAVTGGDEQYF.

The chain carries TRBV20-1 and TRBJ2-1, with 15 bases identical to TRBD2. V lost 1 base, J lost 0 bases, and 7 bases stayed unmatched. Germline values: CDR1 DFQATT, CDR2 SNEGSKA (reference sequence). The CDR3 has 19 amino acids. CDR3 residues: CSARAGLAGGPSSYNEQFF. Here the CDR3 DNA reads TGCAGTGCTAGAGCGGGACTAGCGGGAGGACCTAGCTCCTACAATGAGCAGTTCTTC.

This clonotype was counted between two and nine times. The chain couples TRBV12-3 or TRBV12-4 to TRBJ1-1, with D uncertain. This CDR3 has 13 residues. Trimming pared 3 bases from V and 4 bases from J, leaving 9 bases between. The CDR3 sequence is CASSFLESTEAFF. In DNA, the CDR3 is TGTGCCAGCAGTTTCCTGGAGAGCACTGAAGCTTTCTTT.

The CDR3 loop reads CASSLSQNGYTF. The CDR3 coding sequence is TGTGCCAGCAGCTTATCCCAGAATGGCTACACCTTC. This rearrangement joins TRBV7-9 to TRBJ1-2; D is ambiguous. The V gene's germline CDR1 is SEHNR and CDR2 FQNEAQ (reference sequence). V was trimmed by 2 bases and J by 6 bases, leaving 7 bases between them. This CDR3 spans 12 amino acids.

This clonotype occurred many times. J is TRBJ2-2 and V is TRBV5-1; D is undetermined. V lost 0 bases and J 0 bases, leaving 6 bases between the germline ends. CDR3 length: 15 amino acids. Germline V CDR1 and CDR2: SGHRS, YFSETQ. The CDR3 spells CASSLVGTNTGELFF. For the CDR3, the DNA is TGCGCCAGCAGCTTGGTTGGAACGAACACCGGGGAGCTGTTTTTT.

The sample holds a few counts of this clonotype. The chain is built from TRBV5-5 and TRBJ2-3, with unresolved D. V lost 0 bases, J lost 3 bases, and 5 bases lay in between. The CDR3 consists of 13 residues. CDR1 SGHKS and CDR2 YYEKEE come from the germline V gene (reference sequence). The CDR3 nucleotides are TGTGCCAGCAGCTTGGAAGTGACAGATACGCAGTATTTT. The encoded protein is CASSLEVTDTQYF.

This clonotype has just one count. V is TRBV19 and J is TRBJ1-1; D gene uncertain. Germline CDR1 is LNHDA and CDR2 is SQIVND (reference sequence). V was cut by 5 bases and J by 1 base, with 32 bases left in between. This CDR3 is 21 amino acids long. The CDR3 bases are TGTGCCAGTAGTCCAGACATTTCCACCACCGACCACAACTGGGGGAACACTGAAGCTTTCTTT. Translated, it gives CASSPDISTTDHNWGNTEAFF.

This clonotype was detected many times. The J gene is TRBJ2-1, the V gene TRBV5-1; TRBD1 might be the D (6 bases). Germline V gives CDR1 SGHRS, CDR2 YFSETQ. The V gene lost 7 bases and the J gene lost 4 bases, with 15 bases spanning the gap. The CDR3 sequence is 14 residues long. The chain's CDR3 is CASGKQGKYNEQFF. The CDR3 bases are TGCGCCAGCGGGAAGCAGGGGAAGTACAATGAGCAGTTCTTC.

This clonotype has a handful of counts. This rearrangement joins TRBV7-6 to TRBJ2-5; 11 nucleotides line up with TRBD2. Unmatched junction bases numbered 6, after V lost 1 base and J lost 2 bases. Per germline, CDR1 SGHVS and CDR2 FNYEAQ. This CDR3 has 17 residues. In DNA form, the CDR3 reads TGTGCCAGCAGCTTAGTTTTACTAGCGGGAGCGCAAGAGACCCAGTACTTC. It specifies CASSLVLLAGAQETQYF.

This clonotype has a count of ten or more. This sequence joins TRBV10-2 and TRBJ2-1; D not certain. From germline, CDR1 is WSHSY and CDR2 SAAADI. CDR3 length equals 13 residues. Trimming cost V 10 bases and J 7 bases, with 17 bases left between them. The CDR3 coding sequence is TGCGCCATCGGGTCGCGTGGAAAAAATGAGCAGTTCTTC. This codes for CAIGSRGKNEQFF.